The entry below describes one TCR beta chain. Libraries were prepared by immunoSEQ multiplex PCR; TCRdb keeps only in-frame clonotypes and omits some of them. Among 130,000 to 150,000 clones listed, 80% were seen once. This specimen comes from a study of blood T cell repertoires in COVID-19. The CDR3 has 15 residues. Germline CDR1 is SGHRS and CDR2 is YFSETQ. V trimming: 4 bases; J trimming: 6 bases; junction bases outside the gene matches: 9. The chain employs TRBV5-1 and TRBJ1-1; 10 bases match TRBD1. This TCR was sampled from a man between 60 and 75 years old with active or convalescent COVID-19. Input material: peripheral blood. The CDR3 nucleotides are TGCGCCAGCAGCCCGGACGGGACAGGGGTTTCTGAAGCTTTCTTT. Amino acids: CASSPDGTGVSEAFF.